Listed below are T cell receptor beta chains from one sample, sequenced in a study of blood T cell repertoires in COVID-19. Some clones are missing from TCRdb's copy, which holds only in-frame ones; the method was immunoSEQ multiplex PCR. Here the sample spans 120,000 to 150,000 clones, 81% being singletons. The material sequenced was peripheral blood. The source is a human donor with acute or convalescent COVID-19. The donor label of this sample is uncertain. Each CDR3 is given with its conserved first and last residue. Fields, in order: D gene, clone size, J gene, V gene, CDR3 protein, CDR3 DNA. The D gene is left open where the match is weak. Where a row states a size, it is once, few, many or the class of an expanded clone; other rows omit it.

>-|-|TRBJ1-2|TRBV3-1/TRBV3-2
CASSQDLRTSYGYTF
TGTGCCAGCAGCCAAGACCTTCGGACAAGCTATGGCTACACCTTC
>TRBD1|-|TRBJ1-6|TRBV25-1
CASLKEGQGNSPLHF
TGTGCCAGCCTTAAGGAGGGACAGGGAAATTCACCCCTCCACTTT
>TRBD1|-|TRBJ1-2|TRBV5-1
CASSLGTGEGYTF
TGCGCCAGCAGCTTGGGGACAGGGGAGGGCTACACCTTC
>TRBD1|-|TRBJ2-2|TRBV5-1
CASSLGDRYVGELFF
TGCGCCAGCAGCTTGGGGGACAGATACGTGGGGGAGCTGTTTTTT
>-|-|TRBJ1-2|TRBV30
CAWSVSRPYGYTF
TGTGCCTGGAGTGTCTCGCGTCCCTATGGCTACACCTTC
>-|-|TRBJ1-3|TRBV30
CAWSPDRTYSGNTIYF
TGTGCCTGGAGCCCCGACAGGACCTACTCTGGAAACACCATATATTTT
>TRBD1|once|TRBJ1-2|TRBV3-1/TRBV3-2
CASSHVIGGPSNGYTF
TGTGCCAGCAGCCATGTAATAGGGGGCCCGTCCAATGGCTACACCTTC
>-|once|TRBJ1-2|TRBV7-8
CASSLEEAGAVYGYTF
TGTGCCAGCAGCTTAGAGGAGGCAGGGGCGGTGTATGGCTACACCTTC
>-|few|TRBJ1-1|TRBV3-1/TRBV3-2
CASRKRGITEAFF
TGTGCCAGCAGAAAGAGGGGGATCACTGAAGCTTTCTTT
>-|-|TRBJ1-2|TRBV11-3
CASSHRDGYGYTF
TGTGCCAGCAGCCACAGGGACGGCTATGGCTACACCTTC
>TRBD1|-|TRBJ1-5|TRBV9
CASSVVGTGGPQPQHF
TGTGCCAGCAGCGTAGTCGGGACAGGGGGTCCTCAGCCCCAGCATTTT
>-|-|TRBJ1-4|TRBV27
CASSFVGGELFF
TGTGCCAGCAGTTTCGTGGGGGGGGAACTGTTTTTT
>TRBD2|-|TRBJ2-1|TRBV6-5
CASRPSGGTYEQFF
TGTGCCAGCAGGCCTAGCGGGGGAACCTATGAGCAGTTCTTC
>TRBD1|-|TRBJ1-6|TRBV18
CASSPGTGGRMNF
TGTGCCAGCTCACCAGGCACAGGGGGACGGATGAACTTT
>-|-|TRBJ1-2|TRBV6-2/TRBV6-3
CASSTSTRSYTF
-
>-|once|TRBJ2-2|TRBV7-2
CASSLAQDPGELFF
TGTGCCAGCAGCTTAGCACAGGATCCCGGGGAGCTGTTTTTT
>-|once|TRBJ1-5|TRBV24-1
CATSREGPNQPQHF
TGTGCCACCAGTCGAGAGGGTCCCAATCAGCCCCAGCATTTT
>TRBD2|-|TRBJ2-1|TRBV9
CASEGKLSGDSYNEQFF
TGTGCCAGCGAAGGGAAACTTAGCGGGGACTCCTACAATGAGCAGTTCTTC
>TRBD1|-|TRBJ1-1|TRBV6-5
CASRTGLGNTEAFF
TGTGCCAGCAGGACAGGGCTAGGGAACACTGAAGCTTTCTTT
>TRBD1|-|TRBJ1-4|TRBV5-4
CASSPEVRTGIEKLFF
TGTGCCAGCAGCCCGGAGGTCAGGACAGGGATTGAAAAACTGTTTTTT
>-|-|TRBJ1-3|TRBV12-5
CASGSLSYNTIYF
TGTGCTAGTGGTTCCCTCTCCTATAACACCATATATTTT
>-|few|TRBJ1-1|TRBV11-2
CASSRGDEAFF
TGTGCCAGCAGCCGGGGGGATGAAGCTTTCTTT
>TRBD1|-|TRBJ1-5|TRBV6-5
CASSWTGGGQPQHF
TGTGCCAGCAGTTGGACAGGGGGAGGGCAGCCCCAGCATTTT
>-|-|TRBJ1-4|TRBV27
CASSPLEPGEKLFF
TGTGCCAGCAGCCCACTGGAGCCCGGGGAAAAACTGTTTTTT
>-|-|TRBJ1-4|TRBV6-5
CASSGTRTSVELFF
TGTGCCAGCAGCGGGACACGCACTTCGGTAGAACTGTTTTTT
>-|-|TRBJ2-5|TRBV19
CASSIGRQGRETQYF
TGTGCCAGTAGTATAGGACGCCAGGGGAGAGAGACCCAGTACTTC
>TRBD2|-|TRBJ2-1|TRBV7-8
CASSLAGRGGRNEQFF
TGTGCCAGCAGCTTAGCGGGGCGGGGGGGCCGGAATGAGCAGTTCTTC
>-|-|TRBJ2-5|TRBV6-5
CASSRLPGDQETQYF
TGTGCCAGCAGTAGACTACCAGGGGACCAAGAGACCCAGTACTTC
>-|-|TRBJ1-1|TRBV5-4
CAHEGRAFF
TGTGCCCACGAGGGCCGAGCTTTCTTT